This TCR beta chain was sequenced in a study of cytomegalovirus exposure and HLA in healthy donors. The overall study: The study's early data release held roughly 91 million unique TCRs from HLA-typed donors. When 300 to 500 donors were genotyped, about 86% of them were found to fall in the Caucasian-associated ancestry cluster.

Researchers ran the PCR with 60 Vbeta and 13 Jbeta primers. Clones were read by immunoSEQ multiplex PCR, and TCRdb kept only the in-frame ones, dropping some. The sample lists about 150,000 clones; approximately 85% were seen once. The clonotype originates from a man in his fifties or sixties in good health and CMV-seropositive. Sequenced material: PBMCs.

The CDR3 spells CASRTPGQGDTQYF. The CDR3 DNA sequence: TGCGCCAGCAGAACGCCAGGGCAGGGAGATACGCAGTATTTT. The chain joins TRBV5-1 to TRBJ2-3, with D possibly matching TRBD1 (5 bases). V dropped 5 bases and J dropped 5 bases, with 15 bases sitting between them. The length of the CDR3 is 14 residues. Germline CDR1 is SGHRS and CDR2 is YFSETQ.